This TCR beta chain emerged from a study of regulatory T cells in long-lasting Graves disease. Study outcomes and limitations: New patients shared roughly 1,000 public clonotypes, fewer than the roughly 2,600 shared by persistent patients. Accuracy was possibly reduced by small sample size.

The CDR3 has 15 residues. V dropped 4 bases and J dropped 2 bases, with 13 bases sitting between them. Points on this clonotype: Antigen unknown.

Time point: newly diagnosed GD, antithyroid drugs for less than 3 months. The TCR library was made from RNA extracted from PBMCs. Construction of TCR beta libraries relied on iRepertoire HTBI primers and on Arm-PCR targeting CDR3 regions. TCRdb recomputed calls from the multiplex PCR reads with MiXCR, one row per CDR3 protein. This sample has about 560,000 distinct CDR3 sequences, with about 16% found just once. The same data also went into a second study, on T cells in Graves' hyperthyroidism and ophthalmopathy. This second study says: Newly diagnosed hyperthyroidism, duration under 2 months, in patients aged 18 to 65. Appearing also in blood were most of the thyroid clonotypes expanded above 0.001.

The specimen was peripheral blood mononuclear cells (PBMCs), collected at new diagnosis, from a patient treated with antithyroid drugs. This chain connects TRBV12-3 or TRBV12-4 to TRBJ2-3; tentative D call: TRBD2 (5 bases). This receptor was obtained from a man aged 18 to 30 with Graves disease. The CDR3 here is CASSYTRAPTDTQYF. The DNA of the CDR3 is TGTGCCAGCAGTTATACTAGGGCCCCCACAGATACGCAGTATTTT.